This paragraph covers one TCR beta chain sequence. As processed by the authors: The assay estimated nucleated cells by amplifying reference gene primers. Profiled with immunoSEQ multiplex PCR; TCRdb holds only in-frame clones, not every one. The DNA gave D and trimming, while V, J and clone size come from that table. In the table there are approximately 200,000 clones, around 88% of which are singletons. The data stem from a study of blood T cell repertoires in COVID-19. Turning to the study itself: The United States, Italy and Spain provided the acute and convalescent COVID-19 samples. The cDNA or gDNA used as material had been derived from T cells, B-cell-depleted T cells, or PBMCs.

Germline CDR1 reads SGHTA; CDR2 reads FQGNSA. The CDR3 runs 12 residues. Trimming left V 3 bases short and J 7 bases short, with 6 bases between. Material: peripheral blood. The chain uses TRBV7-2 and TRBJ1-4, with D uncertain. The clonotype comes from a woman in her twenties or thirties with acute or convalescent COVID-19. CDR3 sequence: CASSFAGEKLFF. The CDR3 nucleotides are TGTGCCAGCAGCTTTGCCGGTGAAAAACTGTTTTTT.